This T cell receptor beta chain was recovered during a study of T cell repertoires in cytomegalovirus infection. About the study: In the study, CMV epitopes included recently identified HLA-C-restricted and well-studied HLA-B-restricted ones.

A remark on this clonotype: No antigen is known for it.

Points from the study as a whole: Dominating the ex vivo response were HLA-C-restricted CMV-specific TCR beta clonotypes.

TCRdb reanalysed the reads using MiXCR and keeps one entry per CDR3 protein. The table records 900,000 to 950,000 distinct CDR3 sequences, 31% of them present only once. The V segment lost 5 bases and the J segment 2 bases; nucleotides outside the gene matches: 3. This CDR3 spans 14 amino acids. Germline CDR1 and CDR2: MNHEY and SMNVEV (reference sequence). This specimen was cultured CD8+ T cells from PBMCs, taken from culture after CMV antigen stimulation. The TCR comes from a human donor in good health (CMV status not recorded). Some clones in this sample may be carry-over from other donors' samples. The chain recombines TRBV27 with TRBJ1-3; 7 nucleotides match TRBD1. This chain's CDR3 is CASSATGTGNTIYF. The CDR3, as DNA: TGTGCCAGCAGTGCGACAGGGACTGGAAACACCATATATTTT.